The T cell receptor (beta chain) under discussion was sequenced for a study of shared clonotypes between healthy human individuals. The CDR3 sequence is 15 residues long. CDR1 is SGHRS and CDR2 is YFSETQ in the germline V gene. V trimming: 5 bases; J trimming: 5 bases; junction bases outside the gene matches: 7. Donors comprised only Caucasian adults living in Nashville, Tennessee. Genomic DNA for unsorted samples was obtained from about 90 million PBMCs. Deep was the level at which the assay was run. Libraries were prepared by immunoSEQ multiplex PCR; TCRdb keeps only in-frame clonotypes and omits some of them. This sample has hundreds of thousands of clones, with roughly 83% found just once.

This chain connects TRBV5-1 to TRBJ2-2; 9 bases agree with TRBD2. The clonotype comes from a woman aged 40 to 50 in good health. Some clones in this sample may be carry-over from other donors' samples. The material sequenced was PBMCs. The CDR3 nucleotides read TGCGCCAGCAGGGTAATAGCGGGGGCGACCGGGGAGCTGTTTTTT. The encoded protein is CASRVIAGATGELFF.